This T cell receptor (beta chain) was captured in a study of identifying expanded T cells in peripheral blood. Study outcomes and limitations: Across healthy donors, higher total template counts meant significantly greater roughly 2-week count variance. Technical replicates showed approximately 1.2 changed clones; about 2 weeks about 16; four weeks 19.

The protocol was immunoSEQ multiplex PCR, while the TCRdb copy is restricted to in-frame clones and leaves out a portion. The sample yields some 120,000 clones, approximately 80% seen once. About this clone itself: Its antigen is undetermined.

The CDR3 has 16 amino acids. Trimming cost V 3 bases and J 2 bases; bases outside gene matches: 5. Germline-derived CDR1 and CDR2 are SGHVS and FNYEAQ. Collection occurred without any documented infections or immune events in donors. This clonotype was obtained from a person aged 18-69 years in good health. Sequenced sample: blood. The chain joins TRBV7-6 to TRBJ2-3, with 10 bases lining up with TRBD2. The CDR3 sequence is CASSLLAGENTDTQYF. The CDR3 DNA sequence: TGTGCCAGCAGCTTGCTAGCGGGGGAGAACACAGATACGCAGTATTTT. Using reference TRBV7-6 and TRBJ2-3 for the parts outside the CDR3, the full variable domain is GAGVSQSPRYKVTKRGQDVALRCDPISGHVSLYWYRQALGQGPEFLTYFNYEAQQDKSGLPNDRFSAERPEGSISTLTIQRTEQRDSAMYRCASSLLAGENTDTQYFGPGTRLTVL.